Following are 5 T cell receptor beta chains from one sample sequenced in a study of human T cells and chemical hapten exposure. The study's library attached unique molecular identifiers to single cDNA molecules. TCRdb analysed the reads with MiXCR anew, one entry per CDR3 protein. The repertoire includes about 120,000 distinct CDR3 sequences, around 8.5% of them detected once, and 1.3% to 1.5% sits in the top ten. Total RNA was isolated from unfractionated whole blood. Material for sequencing was whole blood. These receptors all come from a human donor in good health. Some clones in this sample may be carry-over from other donors' samples.

This clonotype was seen ten or more times. This chain joins TRBV5-1 and TRBJ2-3; no clear D. Germline loops: CDR1 SGHRS, CDR2 YFSETQ. Trimming left V 0 bases short and J 2 bases short, with 10 bases between. This CDR3 contains 15 residues. The CDR3: CASSLAGQNTDTQYF. For the CDR3, the DNA is TGCGCCAGCAGCTTGGCCGGCCAGAACACAGATACGCAGTATTTT.

This clonotype was detected only a few times. This sequence joins TRBV20-1 and TRBJ2-3; TRBD2 is a possible D gene (6 bases). This CDR3 has 16 residues. Per the germline V gene, CDR1 is DFQATT and CDR2 is SNEGSKA (reference sequence). V lost 5 bases to trimming and J lost 3 bases, with 21 bases between them. CDR3 loop: CSAPGVTRRFTDTQYF. The DNA for the CDR3 is TGCAGTGCTCCTGGGGTGACTAGACGGTTTACAGATACGCAGTATTTT.

This clonotype has only a few counts. This rearrangement joins TRBV13 to TRBJ1-1; 7 bases line up with TRBD1. Losses at the gene ends were 5 bases for V and 5 bases for J; bases not matched to a gene: 8. The germline CDR1 and CDR2 sequences are PRHDT and FYEKMQ (reference sequence). The CDR3 has 14 amino acids. The CDR3 DNA reads as TGTGCCAGCAGCCTTCGGACAGGTGGTACTGAAGCTTTCTTT. Protein: CASSLRTGGTEAFF. The entire variable domain, with the rest obtained from reference TRBV13 and TRBJ1-1, is as follows: AAGVIQSPRHLIKEKRETATLKCYPIPRHDTVYWYQQGPGQDPQFLISFYEKMQSDKGSIPDRFSAQQFSDYHSELNMSSLELGDSALYFCASSLRTGGTEAFFGQGTRLTVV.

This clonotype was recorded at least ten times. The chain recombines TRBV7-9 with TRBJ2-4, with 9 bases aligning to TRBD1. The germline gives CDR1 SEHNR, CDR2 FQNEAQ (reference sequence). V dropped 4 bases and J dropped 12; count of bases not matched to a gene: 13. The CDR3 extends over 15 amino acids. Written as DNA, the CDR3 is TGTGCCAGCAGCTGGACAGGGGAGGGAGTACGGGCTCAGTACTTC. Amino acid sequence: CASSWTGEGVRAQYF.

This clonotype occurred many times. The chain carries TRBV2 and TRBJ1-1; 8 nucleotides agree with TRBD1. CDR1 is SNHLY and CDR2 is FYNNEI in the germline V gene. The junction had 6 bases not matched to a gene; V was cut back by 7 bases and J by 5 bases. This CDR3 is 13 amino acids long. The CDR3 nucleotides read TGTGCCAGCACCCCCAGGACAGGGACTGAAGCTTTCTTT. Encoded protein: CASTPRTGTEAFF.